This record concerns one TCR beta chain sequence. Its binding antigen is unknown. The record has no base qualities; no much larger clone is one base away. Including cysteine and phenylalanine, the CDR3 has 11 amino acids. Solely the CDR3 DNA is kept, with 33 bases framed from the first base. V loses 8 bases, J loses 6 bases, and the germline ends lie 10 bases apart. CDR1 SEHNR and CDR2 FQNEAQ are derived from the germline V gene (reference sequence). The source of the sample is a study of blood T cells in healthy people across ages (dated by TCRdb to 2014 to 2015). Regarding the study in general: In model experiments, template switching captured about one uniquely barcoded TCR beta cDNA molecule for every two T cells. Using deep sequencing normalized with unique cDNA molecular identifiers, the study measured how TCR beta repertoire diversity changes with age. Four age groups were formed from the donors: young (average 16 years), middle-aged (just under 40), aged (around 68) and long-lived (roughly 81). To avoid experimental bias, donors of different ages were randomly spread across the sequencing lanes. For two donors (one aged 18 to 30 and one aged 80 or older), the study analyzed two additional independent replicas of 1 million unique cDNA reads from the same blood draw. The research as a whole found: Compared with the aged group, the long-lived group had more naive CD4+ T cells, fewer expanded clones and increased TCR diversity, suggesting age selection. Conclusive comparison of naive and antigen-experienced compartments was prevented by the profiling of bulk unsorted PBMCs. Observed TCR beta diversity per million T cells fell roughly linearly with age, and a significant reduction was already apparent by age around 36. Total diversity estimates from one million sequenced T cells were considered lower bounds and underestimates. Observed TCR beta diversity correlated strongly with the percentage of naive T cells measured by flow cytometry. Because donor CMV infection status was unknown, age-related changes in expanded clonotypes were potentially confounded.

Donors were 40 or so systemically healthy Caucasian individuals from Russia aged roughly 6 to 95 years. Roughly 10 milliliters of peripheral blood were drawn from each donor into EDTA-treated Vacutainer tubes. Ficoll-Paque density-gradient centrifugation was used to isolate PBMCs, with at least 7 million obtained per sample. Trizol reagent was used to extract total RNA from the PBMCs, yielding at least 6 micrograms per sample. For every donor, an aliquot of PBMCs went through flow cytometry to measure the percentages of naive CD45RAhigh/CD27high T cells. Receptor amplification or capture employed 5' RACE. The reads were generated on an Illumina HiSeq 2500. A second PCR of roughly 7 to 12 cycles was performed with a sample-barcoded 5' primer and a J-beta primer mix. Each TCR beta cDNA molecule received a unique molecular identifier from a template-switch 5' adaptor carrying 12 random nucleotides. At least 2.5 million CDR3-containing paired-end reads were obtained from each sample. First-strand cDNA was synthesized from all RNA with the Mint cDNA synthesis kit, primed by a TRBC-specific oligonucleotide. All cDNA was treated with uracil-DNA glycosylase and then went through a first 18-cycle PCR with the universal primers M1SS and BC2_uni_R. The authors' pipeline ran thus. For normalization, 1 million high-quality reads were randomly selected from each sample, with every read carrying a distinct molecular identifier. Instead of being binned into consensus sequences, reads that shared molecular identifiers were thrown out. CDR3 identification, clonotype clustering and error correction used MiTCR with a Q25 quality threshold and the strictest error-elimination algorithm. A nonparametric unseen species model with Euler transformation was used to estimate lower-bound total TCR beta diversity. TCRdb reprocessing: public reads trimmed at Q25 with fastp, clones called with MiXCR, in-frame beta chains kept. Under each unique CDR3 protein, matching rows form one entry showing the most common genes and DNA. TCRdb's processing, not the authors' own work, is the source of the V and J calls. The sample records roughly 1,800,000 distinct CDR3 sequences, around half of which are singletons. The ten largest clonotypes hold 2.1% of the sample.

The clonotype originates from a woman aged 40 to 49 in good health. Sequenced input: blood. The rearranged segments are TRBV7-9 and TRBJ1-2, with no confidently assigned D gene. The CDR3 reads CASGERDGYTF. DNA sequence: TGTGCCAGCGGCGAGAGGGATGGCTACACCTTC.